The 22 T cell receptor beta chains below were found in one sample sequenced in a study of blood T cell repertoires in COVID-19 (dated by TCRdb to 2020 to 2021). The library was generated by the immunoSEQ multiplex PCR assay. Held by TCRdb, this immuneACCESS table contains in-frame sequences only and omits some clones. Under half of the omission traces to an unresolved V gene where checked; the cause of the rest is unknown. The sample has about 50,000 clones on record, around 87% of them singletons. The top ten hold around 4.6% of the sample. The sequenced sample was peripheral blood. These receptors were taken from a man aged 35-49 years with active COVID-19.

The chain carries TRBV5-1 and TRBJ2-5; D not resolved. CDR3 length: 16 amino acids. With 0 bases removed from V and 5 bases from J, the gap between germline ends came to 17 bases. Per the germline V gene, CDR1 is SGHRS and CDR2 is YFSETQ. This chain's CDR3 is CASSLVAGVSWETQYF. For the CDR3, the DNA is TGCGCCAGCAGCTTGGTGGCAGGCGTGAGTTGGGAGACCCAGTACTTC.

In DNA, the CDR3 is TGTGCCAGCAGCTTAGAGGCTAGCGGAGATTCAATCCTCTACGAGCAGTACTTC. Amino acid sequence: CASSLEASGDSILYEQYF. The chain has TRBV7-2 and TRBJ2-7; 7 bases agree with TRBD2. In germline, CDR1 is SGHTA, CDR2 FQGNSA. The CDR3 is made up of 18 amino acids. J lost 3 bases, V lost 1 base, and 15 bases had no gene match.

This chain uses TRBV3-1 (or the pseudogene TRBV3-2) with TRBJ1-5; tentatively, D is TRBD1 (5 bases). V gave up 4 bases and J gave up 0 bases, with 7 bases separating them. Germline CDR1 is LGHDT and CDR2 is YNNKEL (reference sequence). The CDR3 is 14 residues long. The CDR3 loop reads CASSRQFSNQPQHF. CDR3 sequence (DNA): TGTGCCAGCAGCCGACAGTTTAGCAATCAGCCCCAGCATTTT.

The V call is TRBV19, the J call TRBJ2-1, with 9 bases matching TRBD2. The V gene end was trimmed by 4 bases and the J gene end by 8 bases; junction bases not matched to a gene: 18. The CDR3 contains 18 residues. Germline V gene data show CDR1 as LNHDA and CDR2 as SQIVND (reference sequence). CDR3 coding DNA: TGTGCCAGTAGTAGCCTTTCCGGAGCGGGAGGCCGGGGAGATGAGCAGTTCTTC. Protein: CASSSLSGAGGRGDEQFF.

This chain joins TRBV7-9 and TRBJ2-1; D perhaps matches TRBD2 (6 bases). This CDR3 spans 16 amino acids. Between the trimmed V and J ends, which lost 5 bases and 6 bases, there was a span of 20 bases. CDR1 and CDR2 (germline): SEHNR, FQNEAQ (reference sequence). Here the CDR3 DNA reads TGTGCCAGCAGCCCCCAGCCGGGGGTTAGGAGCAATGAGCAGTTCTTC. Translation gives CASSPQPGVRSNEQFF.

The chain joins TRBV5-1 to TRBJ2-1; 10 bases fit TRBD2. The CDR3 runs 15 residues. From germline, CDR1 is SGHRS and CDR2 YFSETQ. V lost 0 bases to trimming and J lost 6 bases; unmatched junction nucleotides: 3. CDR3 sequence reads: CASSLVAGGGNEQFF. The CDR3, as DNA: TGCGCCAGCAGCTTGGTAGCGGGAGGCGGCAATGAGCAGTTCTTC.

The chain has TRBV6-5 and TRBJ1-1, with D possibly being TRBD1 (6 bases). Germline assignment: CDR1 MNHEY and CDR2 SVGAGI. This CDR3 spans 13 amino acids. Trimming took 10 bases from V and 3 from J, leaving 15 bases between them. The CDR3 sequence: CATYRAGDTEAFF. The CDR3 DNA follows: TGTGCCACCTACCGGGCAGGGGACACTGAAGCTTTCTTT.

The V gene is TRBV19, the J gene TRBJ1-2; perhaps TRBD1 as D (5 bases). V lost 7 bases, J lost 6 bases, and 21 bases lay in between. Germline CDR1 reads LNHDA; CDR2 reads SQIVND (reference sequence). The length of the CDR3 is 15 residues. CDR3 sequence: CASTSDWGPADGYTF. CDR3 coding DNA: TGTGCCAGTACCTCTGACTGGGGCCCTGCGGATGGCTACACCTTC.

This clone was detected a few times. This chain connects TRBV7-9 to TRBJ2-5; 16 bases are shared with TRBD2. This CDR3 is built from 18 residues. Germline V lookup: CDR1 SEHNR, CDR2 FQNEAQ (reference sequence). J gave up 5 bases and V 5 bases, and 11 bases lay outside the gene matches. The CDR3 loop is CASSIRGTSGRAMETQYF. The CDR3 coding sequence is TGTGCCAGCAGCATCAGAGGGACTAGCGGGAGGGCAATGGAGACCCAGTACTTC. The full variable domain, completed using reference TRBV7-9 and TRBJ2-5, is DTGVSQNPRHKITKRGQNVTFRCDPISEHNRLYWYRQTLGQGPEFLTYFQNEAQLEKSRLLSDRFSAERPKGSFSTLEIQRTEQGDSAMYLCASSIRGTSGRAMETQYFGPGTRLLVL.

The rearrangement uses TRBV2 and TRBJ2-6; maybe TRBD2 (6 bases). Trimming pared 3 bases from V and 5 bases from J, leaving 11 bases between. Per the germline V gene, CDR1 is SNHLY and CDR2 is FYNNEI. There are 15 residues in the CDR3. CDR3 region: CASSEEGIRANVLTF. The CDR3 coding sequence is TGTGCCAGCAGTGAGGAGGGGATAAGGGCCAACGTCCTGACTTTC.

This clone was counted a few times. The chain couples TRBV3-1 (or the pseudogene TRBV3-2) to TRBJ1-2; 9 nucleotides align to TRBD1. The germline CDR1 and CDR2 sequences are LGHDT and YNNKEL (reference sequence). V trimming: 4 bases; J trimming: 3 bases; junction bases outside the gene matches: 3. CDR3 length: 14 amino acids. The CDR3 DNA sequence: TGTGCCAGCAGCCCCTGGACAGGGGACTATGGCTACACCTTC. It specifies CASSPWTGDYGYTF.

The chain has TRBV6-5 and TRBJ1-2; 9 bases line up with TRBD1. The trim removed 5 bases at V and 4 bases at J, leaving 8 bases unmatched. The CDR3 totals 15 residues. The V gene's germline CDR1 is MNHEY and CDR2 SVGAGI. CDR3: CASSPNRGQGYGYTF. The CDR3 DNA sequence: TGTGCCAGCAGTCCAAACAGGGGGCAAGGCTATGGCTACACCTTC.

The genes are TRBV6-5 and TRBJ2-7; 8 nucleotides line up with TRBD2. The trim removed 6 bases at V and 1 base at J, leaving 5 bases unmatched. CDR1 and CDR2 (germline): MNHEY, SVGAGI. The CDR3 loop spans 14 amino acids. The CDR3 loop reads CASSATSASYEQYF. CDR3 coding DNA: TGTGCCAGCAGCGCGACTAGCGCTTCCTACGAGCAGTACTTC.

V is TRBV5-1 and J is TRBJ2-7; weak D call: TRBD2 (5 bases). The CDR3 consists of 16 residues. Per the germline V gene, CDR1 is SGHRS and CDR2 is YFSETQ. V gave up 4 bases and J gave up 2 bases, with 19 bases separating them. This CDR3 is CASSPLIREIAYEQYF. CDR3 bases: TGCGCCAGCAGCCCGCTTATAAGGGAGATCGCCTACGAGCAGTACTTC. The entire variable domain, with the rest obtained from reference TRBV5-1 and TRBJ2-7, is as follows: KAGVTQTPRYLIKTRGQQVTLSCSPISGHRSVSWYQQTPGQGLQFLFEYFSETQRNKGNFPGRFSGRQFSNSRSEMNVSTLELGDSALYLCASSPLIREIAYEQYFGPGTRLTVT.

In DNA form, the CDR3 reads TGTGCCAGCAGTTTACACAGGGGGGCCTTCATCTCTGGGGCCAACGTCCTGACTTTC. Translating gives CASSLHRGAFISGANVLTF. The rearrangement uses TRBV28 and TRBJ2-6, with 8 bases aligning to TRBD1. CDR3 size: 19 residues. CDR1 is MDHEN, CDR2 SYDVKM, per germline. The V and J ends lost 2 bases and 0 bases, in that order; junction bases with no gene match: 9.

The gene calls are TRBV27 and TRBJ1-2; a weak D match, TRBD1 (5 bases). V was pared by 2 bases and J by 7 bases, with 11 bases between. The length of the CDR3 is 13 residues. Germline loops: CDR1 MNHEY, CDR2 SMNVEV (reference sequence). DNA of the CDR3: TGTGCCAGCAGTTTAGTTGGGACTATTGGCTACACCTTC. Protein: CASSLVGTIGYTF.

Written as DNA, the CDR3 is TGTGCCAGCAGCCATACCCCTCGGGAGAACACCGGGGAGCTGTTTTTT. This translates into CASSHTPRENTGELFF. This sequence joins TRBV13 and TRBJ2-2, with a possible D match to TRBD2 (5 bases). The CDR3 totals 16 residues. Trimming removed 5 bases from V and 1 base from J, with 14 bases in between. Germline loops: CDR1 PRHDT, CDR2 FYEKMQ (reference sequence). Drawing the rest from reference TRBV13 and TRBJ2-2, the complete variable domain is AAGVIQSPRHLIKEKRETATLKCYPIPRHDTVYWYQQGPGQDPQFLISFYEKMQSDKGSIPDRFSAQQFSDYHSELNMSSLELGDSALYFCASSHTPRENTGELFFGEGSRLTVL.

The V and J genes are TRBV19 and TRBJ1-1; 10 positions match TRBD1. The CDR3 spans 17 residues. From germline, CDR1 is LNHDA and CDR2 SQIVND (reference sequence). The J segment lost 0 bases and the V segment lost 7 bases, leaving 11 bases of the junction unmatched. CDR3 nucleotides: TGTGCCAGTATCTCAATAGACAGGGGGCGGGTGAACACTGAAGCTTTCTTT. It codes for CASISIDRGRVNTEAFF.

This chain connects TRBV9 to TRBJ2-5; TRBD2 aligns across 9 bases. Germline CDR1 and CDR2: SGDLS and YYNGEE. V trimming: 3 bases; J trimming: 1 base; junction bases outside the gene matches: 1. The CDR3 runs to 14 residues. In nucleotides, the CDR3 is TGTGCCAGCAGCGGCGGGGGGGCCCAAGAGACCCAGTACTTC. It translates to CASSGGGAQETQYF.

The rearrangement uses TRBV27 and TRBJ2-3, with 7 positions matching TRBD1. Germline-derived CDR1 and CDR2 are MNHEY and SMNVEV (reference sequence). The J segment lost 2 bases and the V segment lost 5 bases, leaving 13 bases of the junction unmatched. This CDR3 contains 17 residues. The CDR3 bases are TGTGCCAGCAGTACCCCAGGGGCGACAGGGTTCACAGATACGCAGTATTTT. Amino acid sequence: CASSTPGATGFTDTQYF.

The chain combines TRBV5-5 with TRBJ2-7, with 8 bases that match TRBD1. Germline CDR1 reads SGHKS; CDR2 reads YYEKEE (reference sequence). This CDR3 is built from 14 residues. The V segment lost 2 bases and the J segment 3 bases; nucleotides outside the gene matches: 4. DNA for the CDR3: TGTGCCAGCAGCTTTGGACAGGGTGGCTACGAGCAGTACTTC. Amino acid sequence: CASSFGQGGYEQYF. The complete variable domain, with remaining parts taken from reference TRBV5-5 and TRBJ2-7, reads DAGVTQSPTHLIKTRGQQVTLRCSPISGHKSVSWYQQVLGQGPQFIFQYYEKEERGRGNFPDRFSARQFPNYSSELNVNALLLGDSALYLCASSFGQGGYEQYFGPGTRLTVT.

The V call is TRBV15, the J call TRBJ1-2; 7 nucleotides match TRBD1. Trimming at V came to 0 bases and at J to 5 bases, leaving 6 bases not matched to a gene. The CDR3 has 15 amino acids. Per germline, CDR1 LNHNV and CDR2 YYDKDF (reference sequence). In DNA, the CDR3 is TGTGCCACCAGCAGAGAGAATTCAGGGGGGTATGGCTACACCTTC. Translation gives CATSRENSGGYGYTF.